Sequencing of this T cell receptor (beta chain) was carried out in a study of T cell repertoires in cytomegalovirus infection (dated by TCRdb to about 2019). With respect to the entire study: The HLA type of each donor mattered for the analysis, because public TCR beta signatures pointed to carriage of CMV infection along with the matching HLA type.

This clonotype was seen ten or more times. This clone's antigen is unknown. Nothing much larger sits one base from this clone, and base qualities are not available. The paper's findings and limits, for the study overall: Carriers of CMV infection plus the relevant HLA type were discriminated by the cumulative frequency of public TCR beta family members in the study cohort and in an independent approximately 400-donor cohort. The ex vivo response was dominated by HLA-C-restricted CMV-specific TCR beta clonotypes, which also provided the single most frequent clonotype in two of eight donors.

The listed sequencing device is Illumina HiSeq 1500. TCRdb reprocessed the public reads (quality trimming at Q25 with fastp, clone calling with MiXCR) and kept in-frame beta chains. Each record represents a unique CDR3 protein, reported with the most common genes and DNA among its rows. For this sample the table gives under 200,000 distinct CDR3 sequences, of which 8% to 10% were detected only once. The ten largest account for approximately 4.3% of the sample. Trimming removed 1 base from V and 1 base from J, leaving 23 bases between the germline ends. Per the germline V gene, SGHTA is the CDR1 and FQGNSA is the CDR2. The CDR3, cysteine through phenylalanine, is 19 amino acids long. The sequence is cut down to CDR3 DNA, 57 bases in frame from base 1.

The receptor was isolated from a human donor in good health (CMV status not recorded). Some clones in this sample may be carry-over from other donors' samples. The chain is encoded by TRBV7-2 joined to TRBJ2-7, with the D gene not confidently named. The sequenced sample consisted of PBMCs. The DNA sequence is given as TGTGCCAGCAGCTTAGGTTCCAATTTCGTGCTTTTCCAATCCTACGAGCAGTACTTC. Translated, this gives CASSLGSNFVLFQSYEQYF.